The 17 T cell receptor beta chains reported below all come from one sample, sequenced in a study of vaccination effects on CD4 cells after COVID-19. Using immunoSEQ multiplex PCR, the repertoire was profiled, and TCRdb retains in-frame clones only, with some absent. The table lists about 38,000 clones, more than 75% of them singletons. Their target antigens are unknown. It was after approximately 10 days of culture that CD4+ T cells were isolated. This material consisted of CD4+ T cells from PBMCs cultured without peptide, taken before COVID-19 vaccination. The receptors derive from a human donor who received a COVID-19 vaccine.

The chain links TRBV9 to TRBJ2-3; TRBD2 aligns across 13 bases. This CDR3 contains 15 residues. Trimming cost V 5 bases and J 4 bases; bases outside gene matches: 4. Per germline, CDR1 SGDLS and CDR2 YYNGEE. The CDR3 DNA reads as TGTGCCAGCAGTCAAACTAGCGGGGGGGCAGATACGCAGTATTTT. It yields the protein CASSQTSGGADTQYF.

This chain joins TRBV2 and TRBJ1-5; no definite D call. Per the germline V gene, CDR1 is SNHLY and CDR2 is FYNNEI. Deletions cut 2 bases from V and 5 bases from J, with 13 bases between. This CDR3 is 15 amino acids long. The CDR3 loop is CASSERRRRDQPQHF. The CDR3 DNA reads as TGTGCCAGCAGTGAAAGGCGGAGGAGGGATCAGCCCCAGCATTTT.

The genes are TRBV28 and TRBJ2-3, with D unclear. The germline V and J ends were trimmed by 5 bases and 6 bases, with 12 bases remaining between them. CDR1 and CDR2 (germline): MDHEN, SYDVKM. There are 13 residues in the CDR3. The CDR3 DNA reads as TGTGCCAGCAGTCCATCTCAAATTGATACGCAGTATTTT. Protein product: CASSPSQIDTQYF.

The J gene is TRBJ1-4, the V gene TRBV14; D is ambiguous. V lost 2 bases to trimming and J lost 1 base, with 8 bases between them. Germline loops: CDR1 SGHDN, CDR2 FVKESK. The CDR3 extends over 15 amino acids. This CDR3 is CASSQIRLTNEKLFF. The CDR3 nucleotides read TGTGCCAGCAGCCAAATTCGGCTAACTAATGAAAAACTGTTTTTT.

This clone was detected only once. The chain is built from TRBV19 and TRBJ1-2, with a weak D call TRBD1 (6 bases). Trimming removed 6 bases from V and 4 bases from J, with 12 bases in between. The CDR3 loop spans 13 amino acids. CDR1 LNHDA and CDR2 SQIVND come from the germline V gene (reference sequence). As DNA, the CDR3 is TGTGCCAGTAGCACGGACAGAGTCTATGGCTACACCTTC. Amino acid sequence: CASSTDRVYGYTF.

The chain links TRBV18 to TRBJ1-1, with 9 bases that match TRBD1. Germline lookup yields CDR1 KGHSH and CDR2 LQKENI. The CDR3 totals 15 residues. With V trimmed by 3 bases and J by 0 bases, 2 bases remained unmatched. CDR3 nucleotides: TGTGCCAGCTCACCGGGACAGGGAATGAACACTGAAGCTTTCTTT. Encoded protein: CASSPGQGMNTEAFF.

The chain combines TRBV12-3 or TRBV12-4 with TRBJ1-2, with unresolved D. V was cut by 5 bases and J by 4 bases, with 11 bases left in between. CDR3 size: 13 residues. The CDR3 sequence is CASSAQSPYGYTF. CDR3 coding DNA: TGTGCCAGCAGTGCTCAAAGCCCCTATGGCTACACCTTC.

V is TRBV11-3 and J is TRBJ2-2; D not certain. Germline assignment: CDR1 SGHNT and CDR2 YENEEA. V dropped 5 bases and J dropped 7 bases, with 14 bases sitting between them. The CDR3 length is 14 residues. The CDR3 loop reads CASSLYFNVGELFF. CDR3 sequence (DNA): TGTGCCAGCAGCCTCTACTTTAACGTCGGGGAGCTGTTTTTT.

The rearrangement links TRBV19 to TRBJ2-6, with 8 nucleotides matching TRBD1. V shed 7 bases and J 2 bases; nucleotides not matched to a gene: 10. CDR3 length: 17 residues. Germline V lookup: CDR1 LNHDA, CDR2 SQIVND (reference sequence). The CDR3 loop reads CASINRGLVTGANVLTF. In DNA, the CDR3 is TGTGCCAGTATTAACAGGGGGTTGGTTACTGGGGCCAACGTCCTGACTTTC.

The chain is built from TRBV3-1 (or the pseudogene TRBV3-2) and TRBJ1-6; the D gene is possibly TRBD1 (6 bases). Germline V CDR1 and CDR2: LGHDT, YNNKEL (reference sequence). V lost 5 bases and J lost 2, with 19 bases in between. This CDR3 comprises 18 residues. CDR3 loop: CASSYRGAGATYNSPLHF. For the CDR3, the DNA is TGTGCCAGCAGCTATCGGGGGGCAGGGGCGACCTATAATTCACCCCTCCACTTT.

The chain is built from TRBV2 and TRBJ1-3, with D perhaps matching TRBD1 (5 bases). The CDR3 is 16 residues long. The V gene's germline CDR1 is SNHLY and CDR2 FYNNEI. V dropped 3 bases and J dropped 0 bases, with 12 bases sitting between them. The CDR3 region is CASSEMGTRSGNTIYF. CDR3 in DNA: TGTGCCAGCAGTGAGATGGGGACCCGCTCTGGAAACACCATATATTTT.

The chain uses TRBV2 and TRBJ2-3; perhaps D is TRBD1 or TRBD2 (6 bases each). The CDR3 extends over 14 amino acids. V shed 6 bases and J shed 7 bases, with 17 bases lying between them. Germline CDR1 is SNHLY and CDR2 is FYNNEI. As DNA, the CDR3 is TGTGCCAGCAGCCCCGAGGGGGGCGGGAATACGCAGTATTTT. This encodes CASSPEGGGNTQYF.

This clone has just one count. This sequence joins TRBV25-1 and TRBJ1-4, with D unresolved. The CDR3 has 9 residues. Trimming took 11 bases from V and 8 from J, leaving 6 bases between them. The V gene's germline CDR1 is MGHDK and CDR2 SYGVNS. The CDR3 region has the DNA TGTGCCCTGTCGGAAAAACTGTTTTTT. Translating gives CALSEKLFF.

V gene TRBV27 combines with J gene TRBJ1-5; D gene unclear. V shed 4 bases and J shed 6 bases, with 19 bases lying between them. CDR3 size: 16 residues. The germline V gene has CDR1 MNHEY and CDR2 SMNVEV (reference sequence). The CDR3 sequence: CASSSKAPQEGQPQHF. CDR3 in DNA: TGTGCCAGCAGTTCCAAGGCCCCCCAAGAAGGTCAGCCCCAGCATTTT.

V usage is TRBV28 and J usage is TRBJ2-2; 16 bases align to TRBD2. The germline CDR1 and CDR2 sequences are MDHEN and SYDVKM. The CDR3 sequence is 16 residues long. V lost 5 bases and J lost 6; bases outside the gene matches: 3. The CDR3 region is CASSHGTSGGAGELFF. The CDR3 nucleotides read TGTGCCAGCAGTCATGGGACTAGCGGGGGGGCCGGGGAGCTGTTTTTT.

The chain uses TRBV10-1 and TRBJ2-5; TRBD1 matches at 9 bases. Trimming cost V 2 bases and J 2 bases; bases outside gene matches: 3. CDR3 size: 15 residues. Germline loops: CDR1 WNHNN, CDR2 SYGVQD (reference sequence). The CDR3 loop reads CASSETGTGQETQYF. Written as DNA, the CDR3 is TGCGCCAGCAGTGAGACCGGGACAGGGCAAGAGACCCAGTACTTC.

This sequence joins TRBV6-4 and TRBJ2-3; TRBD2 matches 7 bases. Trimming at V came to 0 bases and at J to 2 bases, leaving 2 bases not matched to a gene. Germline V gene sequence: CDR1 MRHNA, CDR2 SNTAGT. The CDR3 covers 15 residues. In nucleotides, the CDR3 is TGTGCCAGCAGTGACTCCAGGGACTACACAGATACGCAGTATTTT. Translation: CASSDSRDYTDTQYF.